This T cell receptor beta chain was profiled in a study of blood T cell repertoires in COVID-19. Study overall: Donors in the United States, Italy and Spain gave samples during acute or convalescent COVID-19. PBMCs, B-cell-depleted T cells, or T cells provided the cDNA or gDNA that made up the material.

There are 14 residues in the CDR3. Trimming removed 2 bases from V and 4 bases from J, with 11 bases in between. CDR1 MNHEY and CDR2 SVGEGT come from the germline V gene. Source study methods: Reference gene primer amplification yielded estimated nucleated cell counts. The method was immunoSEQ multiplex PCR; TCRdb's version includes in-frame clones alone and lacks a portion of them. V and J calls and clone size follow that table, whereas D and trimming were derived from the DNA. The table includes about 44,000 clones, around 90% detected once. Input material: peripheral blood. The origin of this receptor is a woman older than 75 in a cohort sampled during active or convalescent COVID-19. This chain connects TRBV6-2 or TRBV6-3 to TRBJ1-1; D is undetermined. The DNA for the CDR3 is TGTGCCAGCAGTTACATTGGAGGAAGCACTGAAGCTTTCTTT. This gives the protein CASSYIGGSTEAFF.